This entry describes one T cell receptor (beta chain). Germline V gene sequence: CDR1 SEHNR, CDR2 FQNEAQ (reference sequence). The CDR3 covers 14 residues. V dropped 5 bases and J dropped 5; count of bases not matched to a gene: 6. Recruitment covered about two dozen US areas and drew participants whose ages spanned roughly 18 to 90 years. Recovery among Cohort 3 donors was established by two negative PCRs, clearance, or symptom resolution. This entry is derived from a study of blood T cell repertoires in COVID-19. Looking at the study overall: Sites across the United States, Italy and Spain contributed samples from acute and convalescent COVID-19.

As processed by the authors: For nucleated cells, counts were estimated from reference gene primer amplification. Clones were read by immunoSEQ multiplex PCR, and TCRdb kept only the in-frame ones, dropping some. V, J and clone size were drawn from that table, and D and trimming were deduced from the DNA. This table holds hundreds of thousands of clones, 85% to 95% found once. Specimen: PBMCs or T cells enriched from blood (not recorded which). This sequence originates from a woman younger than 35 who had recovered from COVID-19. V and J are TRBV7-9 and TRBJ1-1, with 9 bases aligning to TRBD1. The CDR3 loop is CASSPGQGRTEAFF. The DNA for the CDR3 is TGTGCCAGCAGCCCTGGACAGGGGAGGACTGAAGCTTTCTTT.